The 2 T cell receptor beta chains presented below share a single source sample, sequenced in a study of T cell repertoires in cytomegalovirus infection. TCRdb called the reads again in MiXCR, with one record for every CDR3 protein. There are around 320,000 distinct CDR3 sequences in the sample; approximately 9.5% occur only once, and about 4.5% lies in the top ten. Specimen: PBMCs. The receptors originated from a human donor in good health (CMV status not recorded). Some clones in this sample may be carry-over from other donors' samples.

This clonotype was counted at least ten times. The genes are TRBV7-2 and TRBJ2-5; the D is unclear. Trimming cost V 5 bases and J 1 base, with 17 bases left between them. CDR3 length equals 16 residues. CDR1 and CDR2 (germline): SGHTA, FQGNSA. The CDR3 DNA is TGTGCCAGCAGCCCCCGGGCTATAAGAGCCCAAGAGACCCAGTACTTC. It is translated as CASSPRAIRAQETQYF.

This chain's CDR3 is CASSTETSGGATDTQYF. In DNA, the CDR3 is TGTGCCAGCAGTACCGAAACTAGCGGGGGCGCAACAGATACGCAGTATTTT. The V call is TRBV6-2 or TRBV6-3, the J call TRBJ2-3, with 11 bases fitting TRBD2. The CDR3 totals 17 residues. J lost 3 bases, V lost 5 bases, and 10 bases had no gene match. Germline V gene sequence: CDR1 MNHEY, CDR2 SVGEGT.